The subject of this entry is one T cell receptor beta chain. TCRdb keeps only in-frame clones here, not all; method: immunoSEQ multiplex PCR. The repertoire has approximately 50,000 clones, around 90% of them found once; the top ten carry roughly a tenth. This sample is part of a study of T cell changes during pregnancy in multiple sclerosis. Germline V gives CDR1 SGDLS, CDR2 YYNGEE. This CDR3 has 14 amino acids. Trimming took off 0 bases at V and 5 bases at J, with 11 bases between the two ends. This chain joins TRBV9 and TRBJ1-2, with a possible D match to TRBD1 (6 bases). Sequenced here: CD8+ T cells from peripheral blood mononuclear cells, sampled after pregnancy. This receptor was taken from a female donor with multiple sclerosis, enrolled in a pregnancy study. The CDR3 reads CASSVGQGTYGYTF. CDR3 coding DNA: TGTGCCAGCAGCGTAGGTCAGGGGACGTATGGCTACACCTTC.